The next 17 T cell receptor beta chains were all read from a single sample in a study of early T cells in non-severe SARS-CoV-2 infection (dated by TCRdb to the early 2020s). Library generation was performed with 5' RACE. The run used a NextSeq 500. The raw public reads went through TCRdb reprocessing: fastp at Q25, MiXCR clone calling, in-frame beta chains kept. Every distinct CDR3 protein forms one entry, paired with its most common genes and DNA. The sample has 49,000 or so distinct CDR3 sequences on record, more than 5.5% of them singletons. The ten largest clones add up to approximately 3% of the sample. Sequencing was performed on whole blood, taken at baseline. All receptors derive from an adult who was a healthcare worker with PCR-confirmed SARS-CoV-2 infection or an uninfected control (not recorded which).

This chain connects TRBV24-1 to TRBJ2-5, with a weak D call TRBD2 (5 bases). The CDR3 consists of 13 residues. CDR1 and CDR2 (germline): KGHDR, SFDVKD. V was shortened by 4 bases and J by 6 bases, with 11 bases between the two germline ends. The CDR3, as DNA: TGTGCCACCAGTGAGTCGGGGATGCAGACCCAGTACTTC. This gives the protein CATSESGMQTQYF.

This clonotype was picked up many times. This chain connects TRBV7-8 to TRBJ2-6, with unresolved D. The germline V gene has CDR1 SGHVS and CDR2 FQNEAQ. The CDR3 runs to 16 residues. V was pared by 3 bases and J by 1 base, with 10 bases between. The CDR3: CASSFQSSSGANVLTF. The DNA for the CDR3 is TGTGCCAGCAGCTTCCAATCCTCATCTGGGGCCAACGTCCTGACTTTC.

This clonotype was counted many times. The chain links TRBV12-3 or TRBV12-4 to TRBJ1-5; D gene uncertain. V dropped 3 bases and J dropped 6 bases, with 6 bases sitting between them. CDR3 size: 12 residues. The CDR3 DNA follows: TGTGCCAGCAGTTTGGTTGCTCAGCCCCAGCATTTT. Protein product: CASSLVAQPQHF.

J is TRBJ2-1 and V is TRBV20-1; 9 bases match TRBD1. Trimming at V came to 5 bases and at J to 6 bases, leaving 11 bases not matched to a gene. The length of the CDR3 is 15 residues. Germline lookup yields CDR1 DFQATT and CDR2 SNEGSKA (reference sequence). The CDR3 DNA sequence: TGCAGTGCTTCCACACGGGACAGGGTTATCAATGAGCAGTTCTTC. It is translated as CSASTRDRVINEQFF.

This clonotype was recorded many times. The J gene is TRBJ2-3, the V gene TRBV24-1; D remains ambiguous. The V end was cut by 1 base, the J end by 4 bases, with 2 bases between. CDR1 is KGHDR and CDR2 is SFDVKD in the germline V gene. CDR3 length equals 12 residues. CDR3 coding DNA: TGTGCCACCAGTGATTTTCCAGATACGCAGTATTTT. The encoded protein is CATSDFPDTQYF.

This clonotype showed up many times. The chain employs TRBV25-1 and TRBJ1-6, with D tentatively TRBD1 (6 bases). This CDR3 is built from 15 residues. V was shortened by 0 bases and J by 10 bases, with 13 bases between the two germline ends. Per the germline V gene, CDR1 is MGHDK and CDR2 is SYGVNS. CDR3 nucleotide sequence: TGTGCCAGCAGTGAATACAAGGGGGGGAACTCACCCCTCCACTTT. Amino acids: CASSEYKGGNSPLHF. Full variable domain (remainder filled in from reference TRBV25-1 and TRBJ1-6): EADIYQTPRYLVIGTGKKITLECSQTMGHDKMYWYQQDPGMELHLIHYSYGVNSTEKGDLSSESTVSRIRTEHFPLTLESARPSHTSQYLCASSEYKGGNSPLHFGNGTRLTVT.

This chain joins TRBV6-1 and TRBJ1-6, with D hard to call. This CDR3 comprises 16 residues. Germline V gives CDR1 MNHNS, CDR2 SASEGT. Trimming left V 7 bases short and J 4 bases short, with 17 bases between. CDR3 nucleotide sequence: TGTGCCAGCACCCTTCGCGTATCAGTTTATAATTCACCCCTCCACTTT. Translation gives CASTLRVSVYNSPLHF.

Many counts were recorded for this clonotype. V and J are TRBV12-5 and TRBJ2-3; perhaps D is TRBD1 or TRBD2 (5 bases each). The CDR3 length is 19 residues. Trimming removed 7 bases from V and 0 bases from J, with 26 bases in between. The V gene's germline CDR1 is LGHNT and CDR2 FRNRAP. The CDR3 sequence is CASASDGGPRGSSTDTQYF. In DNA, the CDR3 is TGTGCTAGTGCCTCAGACGGCGGTCCGAGGGGATCTAGCACAGATACGCAGTATTTT.

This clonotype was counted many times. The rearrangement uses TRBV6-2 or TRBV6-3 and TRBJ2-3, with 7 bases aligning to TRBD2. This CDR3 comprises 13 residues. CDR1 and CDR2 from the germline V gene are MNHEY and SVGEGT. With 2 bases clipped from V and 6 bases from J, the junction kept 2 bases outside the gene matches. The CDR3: CASSYGTTDTQYF. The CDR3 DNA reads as TGTGCCAGCAGTTACGGGACTACCGATACGCAGTATTTT.

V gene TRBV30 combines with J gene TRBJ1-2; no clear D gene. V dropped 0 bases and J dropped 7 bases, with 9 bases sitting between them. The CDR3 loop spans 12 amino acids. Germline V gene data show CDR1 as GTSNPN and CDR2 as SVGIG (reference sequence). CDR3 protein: CAWSVNLRGYTF. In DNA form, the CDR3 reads TGTGCCTGGAGTGTTAATTTACGTGGCTACACCTTC.

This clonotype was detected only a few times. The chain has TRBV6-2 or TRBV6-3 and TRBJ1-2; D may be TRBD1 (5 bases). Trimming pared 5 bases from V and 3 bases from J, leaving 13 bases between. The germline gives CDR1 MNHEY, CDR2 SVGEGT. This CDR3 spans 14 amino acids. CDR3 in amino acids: CASSPTGGHYGYTF. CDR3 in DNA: TGTGCCAGCAGTCCCACAGGCGGACACTATGGCTACACCTTC.

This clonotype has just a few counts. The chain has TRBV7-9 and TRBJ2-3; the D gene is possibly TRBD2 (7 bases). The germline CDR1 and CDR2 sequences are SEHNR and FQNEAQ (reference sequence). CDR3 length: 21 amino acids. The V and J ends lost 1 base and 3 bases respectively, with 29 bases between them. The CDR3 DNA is TGTGCCAGCAGCTTAGGGTCCCCTCAAAAGGGGGGGACCCTTCAAACAGATACGCAGTATTTT. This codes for CASSLGSPQKGGTLQTDTQYF. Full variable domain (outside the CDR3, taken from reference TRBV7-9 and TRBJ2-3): DTGVSQNPRHKITKRGQNVTFRCDPISEHNRLYWYRQTLGQGPEFLTYFQNEAQLEKSRLLSDRFSAERPKGSFSTLEIQRTEQGDSAMYLCASSLGSPQKGGTLQTDTQYFGPGTRLTVL.

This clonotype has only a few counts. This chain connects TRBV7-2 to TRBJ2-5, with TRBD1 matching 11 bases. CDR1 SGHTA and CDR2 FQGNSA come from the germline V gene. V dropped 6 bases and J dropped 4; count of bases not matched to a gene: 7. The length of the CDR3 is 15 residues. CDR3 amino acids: CASSGQGAIRETQYF. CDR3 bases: TGTGCCAGCAGTGGACAGGGGGCGATAAGAGAGACCCAGTACTTC.

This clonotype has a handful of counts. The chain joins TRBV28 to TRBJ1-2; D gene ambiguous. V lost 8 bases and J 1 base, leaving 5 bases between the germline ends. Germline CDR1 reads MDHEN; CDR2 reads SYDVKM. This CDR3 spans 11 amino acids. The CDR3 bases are TGTGCCAGCGGTCTTAACTATGGCTACACCTTC. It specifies CASGLNYGYTF.

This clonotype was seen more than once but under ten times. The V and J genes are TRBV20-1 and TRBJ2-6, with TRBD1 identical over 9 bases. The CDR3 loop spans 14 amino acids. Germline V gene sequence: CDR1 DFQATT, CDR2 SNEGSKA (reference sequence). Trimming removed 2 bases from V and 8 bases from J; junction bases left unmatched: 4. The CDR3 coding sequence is TGCAGTGCTAGAAACGGACAGGGGTCCAACGTCCTGACTTTC. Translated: CSARNGQGSNVLTF.

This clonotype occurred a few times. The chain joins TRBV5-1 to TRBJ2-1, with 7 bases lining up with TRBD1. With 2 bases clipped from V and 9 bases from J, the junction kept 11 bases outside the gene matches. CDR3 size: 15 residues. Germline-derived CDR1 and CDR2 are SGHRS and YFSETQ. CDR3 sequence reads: CASSLGDSPRPEQFF. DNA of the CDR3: TGCGCCAGCAGCTTAGGGGACAGCCCCCGTCCTGAGCAGTTCTTC.

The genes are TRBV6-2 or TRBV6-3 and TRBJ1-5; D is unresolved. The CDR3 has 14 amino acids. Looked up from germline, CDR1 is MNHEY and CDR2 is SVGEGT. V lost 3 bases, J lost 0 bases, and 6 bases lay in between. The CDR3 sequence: CASSYSYSNQPQHF. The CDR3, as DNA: TGTGCCAGCAGTTATTCGTATAGCAATCAGCCCCAGCATTTT.